The T cell receptor beta chain described here comes from a study of blood T cells in healthy people across ages. Worth noting for this clonotype: The target antigen is unknown.

Investigators took 9.5 to 10 milliliters of peripheral blood from every donor. The CDR3 has 15 amino acids. After removal of 0 bases from V and 5 bases from J, the junction contained 6 bases not matched to a gene. CDR1 SGDLS and CDR2 YYNGEE come from the germline V gene. Study-level findings and limits: Both naive CD4+ cell counts and diversity were greater in long-lived donors than in aged donors.

A sample-barcoded 5' primer and a J-beta primer mix were used in a second PCR of roughly 7 to 12 cycles. TCRdb re-analysed the 5' RACE reads in MiXCR, keeping a single row per CDR3 protein. The table shows 850,000 to 1,000,000 distinct CDR3 sequences, with around 46% occurring only once. This sequence originates from a man under 40 in good health. The specimen sequenced was blood. The rearrangement joins TRBV9 to TRBJ2-7, with 9 nucleotides matching TRBD1. The CDR3 loop reads CASSVAGTGSHEQYF. In DNA, the CDR3 is TGTGCCAGCAGCGTAGCTGGGACAGGGTCTCACGAGCAGTACTTC. The entire variable domain, with the rest obtained from reference TRBV9 and TRBJ2-7, is as follows: DSGVTQTPKHLITATGQRVTLRCSPRSGDLSVYWYQQSLDQGLQFLIQYYNGEERAKGNILERFSAQQFPDLHSELNLSSLELGDSALYFCASSVAGTGSHEQYFGPGTRLTVT.